Here is one TCR beta chain with its context. What it recognizes is unknown. The data were produced by immunoSEQ multiplex PCR, yet TCRdb's version contains in-frame clones alone and is incomplete. The table lists around 100,000 clones, roughly 90% of them singletons, with roughly 0.97% in the top ten. The source of the sample is a study of graft-versus-host responses after intestinal transplantation. Germline CDR1 is LNHDA and CDR2 is SQIVND (reference sequence). CDR3 length: 14 residues. The J segment lost 6 bases and the V segment lost 4 bases, leaving 3 bases of the junction unmatched. The chain joins TRBV19 to TRBJ2-2; 9 bases fit TRBD1. The TCR originated in a human donor who was the organ donor for an intestinal transplant. The sequenced sample was unstimulated CD4+ T cells sorted from spleen or lymph node cells, obtained before transplant. The CDR3 is CASSTDRGSGELFF. The CDR3 nucleotides read TGTGCCAGTAGTACGGACAGGGGATCCGGGGAGCTGTTTTTT.